This TCR beta chain was retrieved from a study of OX40 agonist ivuxolimab in advanced cancers. Study details: Patients in dose escalation had liver, melanoma, kidney or head and neck cancers. Checkpoint inhibitors had been given previously to roughly 36% of patients.

As concerns this clone: The antigen remains unidentified.

Germline values: CDR1 SGHTA, CDR2 FQGTGA. With 5 bases clipped from V and 4 bases from J, the junction kept 5 bases outside the gene matches. The CDR3 sequence is 14 residues long. Sequencing was performed with immunoSEQ multiplex PCR; in TCRdb, only in-frame clones are kept and a portion is missing. Here the sample spans 65,000 to 90,000 clones, approximately 90% being singletons. Whole-study results and caveats: CD4+ and CD8+ blood T cells expanded clonally by week 6 at 0.1 to 3.0 mg/kg. Expanded clones tended on average to be more numerous among CD8+ T cells than CD4+.

This chain uses TRBV7-3 with TRBJ2-1, with 7 bases matching TRBD2. The sample was CD4+ or CD8+ T cells sorted from blood, taken in a trial of the OX40 agonist ivuxolimab. This TCR derives from an adult with an advanced solid tumor such as melanoma, head and neck, liver or kidney cancer. The CDR3 nucleotides read TGTGCCAGCAGCAAGGGAGGGCCTTACAATGAGCAGTTCTTC. Its protein product is CASSKGGPYNEQFF.